The clone carrying this T cell receptor (beta chain) turned up a few times. Its antigen is not known. All of the isolated RNA was reverse transcribed, so expressed TCRB transcripts were sequenced. Here immunoSEQ multiplex PCR was the method, and the copy in TCRdb shows in-frame clones only, minus some. The top ten clones hold approximately 0.043% of a sample with hundreds of thousands of clones, over 12% of them seen once. This record comes from a study of beta chain features in type 1 diabetes. Whole-study results and caveats: The study notes PCR might favor shorter templates equally in patients and controls. Type 1 diabetes patients had moderately but significantly shorter TCRB CDR3s in all four CD4+ subsets. Over-representation of high TCR-expressing cells was a possible consequence of cDNA sequencing.

Sampling consisted of one heparinised blood draw per donor, averaging roughly 100 mL. Sorting produced populations that all topped 98% purity. With 3 bases removed from V and 10 bases from J, the gap between germline ends came to 7 bases. The CDR3 contains 10 residues. The germline gives CDR1 DFQATT, CDR2 SNEGSKA (reference sequence). This clonotype originated in a man between 18 and 35 years old with type 1 diabetes. Input material: naive CD4+ T cells from blood. This sequence joins TRBV20-1 and TRBJ2-1; possible D gene TRBD2, 5 bases. Here the CDR3 reads CSASGVEQFF. DNA for the CDR3: TGCAGTGCTAGCGGGGTAGAGCAGTTCTTC.